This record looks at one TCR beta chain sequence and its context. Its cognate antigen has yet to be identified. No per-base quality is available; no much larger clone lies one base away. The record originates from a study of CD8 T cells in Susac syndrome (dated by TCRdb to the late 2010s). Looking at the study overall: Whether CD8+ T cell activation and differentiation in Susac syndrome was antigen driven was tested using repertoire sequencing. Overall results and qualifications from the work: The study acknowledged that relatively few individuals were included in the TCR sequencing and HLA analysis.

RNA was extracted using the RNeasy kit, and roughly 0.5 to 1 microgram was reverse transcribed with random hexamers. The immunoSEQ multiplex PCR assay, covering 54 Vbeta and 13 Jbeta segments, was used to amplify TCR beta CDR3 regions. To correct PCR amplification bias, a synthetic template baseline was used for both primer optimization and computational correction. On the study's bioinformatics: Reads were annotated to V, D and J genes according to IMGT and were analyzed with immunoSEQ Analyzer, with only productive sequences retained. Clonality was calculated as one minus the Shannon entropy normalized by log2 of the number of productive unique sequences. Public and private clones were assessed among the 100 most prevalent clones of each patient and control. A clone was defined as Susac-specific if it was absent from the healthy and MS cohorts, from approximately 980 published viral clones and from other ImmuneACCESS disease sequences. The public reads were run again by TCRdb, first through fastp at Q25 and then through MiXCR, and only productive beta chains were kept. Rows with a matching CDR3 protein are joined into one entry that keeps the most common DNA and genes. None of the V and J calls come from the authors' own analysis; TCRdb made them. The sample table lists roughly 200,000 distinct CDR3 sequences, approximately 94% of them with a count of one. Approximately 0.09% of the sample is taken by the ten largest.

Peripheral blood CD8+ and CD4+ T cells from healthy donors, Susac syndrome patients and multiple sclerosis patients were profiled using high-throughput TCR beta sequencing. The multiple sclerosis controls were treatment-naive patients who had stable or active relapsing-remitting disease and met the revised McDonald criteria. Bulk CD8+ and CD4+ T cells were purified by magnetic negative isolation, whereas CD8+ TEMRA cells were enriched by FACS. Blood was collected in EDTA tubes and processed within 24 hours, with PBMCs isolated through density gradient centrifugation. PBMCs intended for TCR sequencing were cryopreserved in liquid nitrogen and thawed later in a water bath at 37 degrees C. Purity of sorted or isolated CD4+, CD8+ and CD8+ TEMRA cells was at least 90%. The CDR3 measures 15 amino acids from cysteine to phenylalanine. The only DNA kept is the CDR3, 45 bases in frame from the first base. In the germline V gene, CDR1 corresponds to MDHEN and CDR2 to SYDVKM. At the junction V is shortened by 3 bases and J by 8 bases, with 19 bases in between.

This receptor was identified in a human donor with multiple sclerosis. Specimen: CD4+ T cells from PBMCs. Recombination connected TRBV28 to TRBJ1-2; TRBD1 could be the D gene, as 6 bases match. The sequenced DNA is TGTGCCAGCAGTTTCTTCCGGACAGACGTTTCGGGCTACACCTTC. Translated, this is CASSFFRTDVSGYTF.